Each of the 27 T cell receptor beta chains below was sequenced from the same sample in a study of siplizumab effects on memory and regulatory T cells. The assay was immunoSEQ multiplex PCR, and TCRdb's table has in-frame clones only and misses some. The sample consists of tens of thousands of clones, 94% of them appearing once. Sequenced input: non-Treg CD4+ T cells sorted from blood. The receptors were sampled from a human donor in good health.

The DNA of the CDR3 is TGTGCCAGCAGTTTTTTATCGTCGGGTTTTGGCTACACCTTC. This sequence encodes CASSFLSSGFGYTF. The chain employs TRBV6-5 and TRBJ1-2; D remains unclear. V was cut by 4 bases and J by 7 bases, with 16 bases left in between. The CDR3 contains 14 residues. Germline V gene data show CDR1 as MNHEY and CDR2 as SVGAGI.

This rearrangement joins TRBV7-2 to TRBJ2-3, with TRBD2 matching over 11 bases. V shed 5 bases, J shed 2 bases, and the junction held 9 bases outside the gene matches. Germline V gene data show CDR1 as SGHTA and CDR2 as FQGNSA. This CDR3 comprises 17 residues. The CDR3 nucleotides are TGTGCCAGCAGCAAACGACTAGCGGGGAGATACACAGATACGCAGTATTTT. This encodes CASSKRLAGRYTDTQYF.

The chain employs TRBV9 and TRBJ2-7; possible D gene TRBD1, 5 bases. CDR3 length equals 13 residues. Trimming cost V 0 bases and J 5 bases, with 9 bases left between them. Germline assignment: CDR1 SGDLS and CDR2 YYNGEE. DNA for the CDR3: TGTGCCAGCAGCGTAGGGGGCAGCAACGAGCAGTACTTC. This translates into CASSVGGSNEQYF.

The chain employs TRBV9 and TRBJ2-2, with unresolved D. Germline V CDR1 and CDR2: SGDLS, YYNGEE. Trimming took off 3 bases at V and 7 bases at J, with 13 bases between the two ends. This CDR3 region has 14 residues. The CDR3 loop reads CASSARPGGGELFF. The CDR3 DNA sequence: TGTGCCAGCAGCGCCCGCCCTGGCGGCGGGGAGCTGTTTTTT.

This clone was detected only once. This CDR3 is CASSQGAVLETQYF. CDR3 DNA sequence: TGTGCCAGCAGCCAGGGGGCCGTACTAGAGACCCAGTACTTC. The chain couples TRBV7-2 to TRBJ2-5, with 8 bases identical to TRBD1. This CDR3 is built from 14 residues. V lost 5 bases, J lost 4 bases, and 6 bases stayed unmatched. Looked up from germline, CDR1 is SGHTA and CDR2 is FQGNSA.

The rearrangement joins TRBV10-3 to TRBJ2-2, with TRBD1 as a possible D gene (5 bases). Germline V gives CDR1 ENHRY, CDR2 SYGVKD. V lost 7 bases and J 7 bases, leaving 16 bases between the germline ends. The length of the CDR3 is 14 residues. The CDR3 region has the DNA TGTGCCATCACTACGGACAAACCTCGCGGGGAGCTGTTTTTT. Residues: CAITTDKPRGELFF.

CDR3 DNA: TGCAGCGTTGAAGAGGGTGGGGACACTGAAGCTTTCTTT. Encoded protein: CSVEEGGDTEAFF. The V call is TRBV29-1, the J call TRBJ1-1; D remains ambiguous. CDR1 is SQVTM and CDR2 is ANQGSEA in the germline V gene. CDR3 length equals 13 residues. Trimming took 0 bases from V and 3 from J, leaving 8 bases between them.

The V call is TRBV19, the J call TRBJ2-7, with 12 bases lining up with TRBD2. From germline, CDR1 is LNHDA and CDR2 SQIVND (reference sequence). CDR3 size: 15 residues. V was pared by 6 bases and J by 2 bases, with 5 bases of the junction left unmatched. CDR3: CASRSTSGGTYEQYF. In DNA form, the CDR3 reads TGTGCCAGTAGATCGACTAGCGGGGGTACCTACGAGCAGTACTTC. Full variable domain (rest looked up from reference TRBV19 and TRBJ2-7): DGGITQSPKYLFRKEGQNVTLSCEQNLNHDAMYWYRQDPGQGLRLIYYSQIVNDFQKGDIAEGYSVSREKKESFPLTVTSAQKNPTAFYLCASRSTSGGTYEQYFGPGTRLTVT.

The chain employs TRBV7-8 and TRBJ2-4, with TRBD2 as a possible D gene (6 bases). Per germline, CDR1 SGHVS and CDR2 FQNEAQ. The CDR3 consists of 16 residues. V lost 1 base to trimming and J lost 3 bases, with 13 bases between them. In DNA, the CDR3 is TGTGCCAGCAGCTTAGTCGGGGGTTACGACAAAAACATTCAGTACTTC. It encodes CASSLVGGYDKNIQYF.

The CDR3 here is CASSQDAYRTEATYEQYF. The CDR3, as DNA: TGTGCCAGCAGCCAAGATGCCTACAGGACAGAAGCAACCTACGAGCAGTACTTC. The genes are TRBV4-2 and TRBJ2-7; D is perhaps TRBD1 (6 bases). The CDR3 is made up of 18 amino acids. Germline loops: CDR1 LGHNA, CDR2 YNFKEQ. Trimming took 0 bases from V and 2 from J, leaving 20 bases between them.

This chain joins TRBV7-2 and TRBJ1-2, with D possibly matching TRBD1 (5 bases). The germline gives CDR1 SGHTA, CDR2 FQGNSA. The CDR3 is made up of 15 amino acids. V lost 1 base to trimming and J lost 7 bases, with 16 bases between them. In DNA form, the CDR3 reads TGTGCCAGCAGCTTAGAAGGGACGGCCCCCCTTGGCTACACCTTC. Its translation is CASSLEGTAPLGYTF.

V and J are TRBV7-2 and TRBJ2-7, with no clear D. CDR3 length equals 14 residues. Deletions cut 4 bases from V and 0 bases from J, with 10 bases between. Per the germline V gene, CDR1 is SGHTA and CDR2 is FQGNSA. The CDR3 DNA sequence: TGTGCCAGCAGCTCGTGGAGTTCCTCCTACGAGCAGTACTTC. It specifies CASSSWSSSYEQYF.

The rearrangement joins TRBV27 to TRBJ2-3; the match to TRBD1 covers 11 bases. Trimming removed 10 bases from V and 0 bases from J; junction bases left unmatched: 12. In germline, CDR1 is MNHEY, CDR2 SMNVEV (reference sequence). The CDR3 loop spans 17 amino acids. DNA of the CDR3: TGTGCCACCAAGGACAGGGGGCACTTTGCGAGCACAGATACGCAGTATTTT. This translates into CATKDRGHFASTDTQYF.

The chain combines TRBV7-3 with TRBJ2-1; TRBD1 might be the D (5 bases). The CDR3 runs 17 residues. Trimming pared 5 bases from V and 2 bases from J, leaving 19 bases between. Germline lookup yields CDR1 SGHTA and CDR2 FQGTGA. This CDR3 reads CASSTLTGARTYNEQFF. For the CDR3, the DNA is TGTGCCAGCAGCACCCTTACTGGGGCCCGAACCTACAATGAGCAGTTCTTC.

The CDR3 DNA follows: TGTGCCAGCAGCTTCGATCTGGCGGACTACGAGCAGTACTTC. The encoded protein is CASSFDLADYEQYF. J is TRBJ2-7 and V is TRBV7-9; the D is unclear. The germline V and J ends were trimmed by 3 bases and 3 bases, with 12 bases remaining between them. CDR3 length equals 14 residues. CDR1 and CDR2 from the germline V gene are SEHNR and FQNEAQ (reference sequence). The entire variable domain, with the rest obtained from reference TRBV7-9 and TRBJ2-7, is as follows: DTGVSQNPRHKITKRGQNVTFRCDPISEHNRLYWYRQTLGQGPEFLTYFQNEAQLEKSRLLSDRFSAERPKGSFSTLEIQRTEQGDSAMYLCASSFDLADYEQYFGPGTRLTVT.

The chain joins TRBV4-1 to TRBJ2-1, with unresolved D. There are 11 residues in the CDR3. Per germline, CDR1 MGHRA and CDR2 YSYEKL. Between the trimmed V and J ends, which lost 6 bases and 5 bases, there was a span of 5 bases. CDR3 residues: CASRDDNEQFF. The DNA for the CDR3 is TGCGCCAGCAGGGACGACAATGAGCAGTTCTTC.

CDR3 in DNA: TGTGCCAGCTGGCAAGCCAGCTTAGGGAATCAGCCCCAGCATTTT. Protein product: CASWQASLGNQPQHF. The chain uses TRBV21-1 and TRBJ1-5. TRBV21-1 is labeled a pseudogene. There are 15 residues in the CDR3.

V and J are TRBV5-6 and TRBJ1-2; D is ambiguous. Between the trimmed V and J ends, which lost 4 bases and 4 bases, there was a span of 11 bases. Germline V CDR1 and CDR2: SGHDT, YYEEEE. This CDR3 has 13 amino acids. The CDR3 region has the DNA TGTGCCAGCAGCCGGTTCGAGGGCTATGGCTACACCTTC. It translates to CASSRFEGYGYTF.

The V call is TRBV7-2, the J call TRBJ1-2; D call uncertain. Per germline, CDR1 SGHTA and CDR2 FQGNSA. V lost 5 bases to trimming and J lost 7 bases, with 14 bases between them. The CDR3 sequence is 13 residues long. CDR3 sequence (DNA): TGTGCCAGCAGCCGGACTGACCCCGCTGGCTACACCTTC. Encoded protein: CASSRTDPAGYTF.

V and J are TRBV5-8 and TRBJ1-2, with D perhaps TRBD1 (5 bases). Germline-derived CDR1 and CDR2 are SGHTS and YDEGEE. The CDR3 has 13 residues. V gave up 5 bases and J gave up 2 bases, with 10 bases separating them. The CDR3 coding sequence is TGTGCCAGCAGGATAGGGACCAACTATGGCTACACCTTC. Translation: CASRIGTNYGYTF. The entire variable domain, with the rest obtained from reference TRBV5-8 and TRBJ1-2, is as follows: EAGVTQSPTHLIKTRGQQATLRCSPISGHTSVYWYQQALGLGLQFLLWYDEGEERNRGNFPPRFSGRQFPNYSSELNVNALELEDSALYLCASRIGTNYGYTFGSGTRLTVV.

The table lists this clone with a count of one. V gene TRBV5-1 combines with J gene TRBJ1-3, with unresolved D. This CDR3 has 15 amino acids. V lost 3 bases to trimming and J lost 0 bases, with 10 bases between them. The V gene's germline CDR1 is SGHRS and CDR2 YFSETQ. The DNA of the CDR3 is TGCGCCAGCAGCTATGACATATCCTCTGGAAACACCATATATTTT. Amino acids: CASSYDISSGNTIYF.

The chain links TRBV5-6 to TRBJ1-1; no definite D call. Germline CDR1 and CDR2: SGHDT and YYEEEE. The CDR3 runs to 14 residues. Trimming pared 0 bases from V and 1 base from J, leaving 7 bases between. CDR3 sequence (DNA): TGTGCCAGCAGCTTGGTTTCAGGGAACACTGAAGCTTTCTTT. Residues: CASSLVSGNTEAFF.

The CDR3 loop reads CSVAPGAGSSYEQYF. CDR3 sequence (DNA): TGCAGCGTTGCCCCAGGGGCCGGCTCTTCCTACGAGCAGTACTTC. The chain couples TRBV29-1 to TRBJ2-7, with D possibly matching TRBD1 (6 bases). V lost 4 bases, J lost 1 base, and 17 bases lay in between. Germline V gives CDR1 SQVTM, CDR2 ANQGSEA. This CDR3 contains 15 residues.

This chain uses TRBV18 with TRBJ1-2, with D hard to call. The CDR3 totals 13 residues. CDR1 and CDR2 from the germline V gene are KGHSH and LQKENI. The ends were cut back, 1 base at V and 4 bases at J, with 7 bases in the middle. The CDR3: CASSPQGAYGYTF. The CDR3 DNA sequence: TGTGCCAGCTCACCACAGGGTGCCTATGGCTACACCTTC.

The chain links TRBV6-1 to TRBJ1-5; D might be TRBD1 (6 bases). Trimming took off 8 bases at V and 7 bases at J, with 15 bases between the two ends. This CDR3 region has 13 residues. Germline assignment: CDR1 MNHNS and CDR2 SASEGT. The CDR3 nucleotides read TGTGCCAGCTTGGTTTCAGGGGCCCAGCCCCAGCATTTT. Its protein is CASLVSGAQPQHF.

The chain links TRBV6-5 to TRBJ2-7, with a possible D match to TRBD1 (5 bases). Trimming pared 0 bases from V and 2 bases from J, leaving 11 bases between. This CDR3 is built from 15 residues. Germline CDR1 reads MNHEY; CDR2 reads SVGAGI. CDR3 amino acids: CASSYSSTGTYEQYF. The CDR3 bases are TGTGCCAGCAGTTACTCGAGTACAGGAACCTACGAGCAGTACTTC.

The gene calls are TRBV5-4 and TRBJ2-1, with 7 bases identical to TRBD2. J was trimmed by 0 bases and V by 4 bases; bases with no gene match: 4. CDR3 length: 15 amino acids. Germline CDR1 and CDR2: SGHNT and YYREEE (reference sequence). The CDR3 is CASSPSGSSYNEQFF. DNA for the CDR3: TGTGCCAGCAGCCCTAGCGGAAGCTCCTACAATGAGCAGTTCTTC.